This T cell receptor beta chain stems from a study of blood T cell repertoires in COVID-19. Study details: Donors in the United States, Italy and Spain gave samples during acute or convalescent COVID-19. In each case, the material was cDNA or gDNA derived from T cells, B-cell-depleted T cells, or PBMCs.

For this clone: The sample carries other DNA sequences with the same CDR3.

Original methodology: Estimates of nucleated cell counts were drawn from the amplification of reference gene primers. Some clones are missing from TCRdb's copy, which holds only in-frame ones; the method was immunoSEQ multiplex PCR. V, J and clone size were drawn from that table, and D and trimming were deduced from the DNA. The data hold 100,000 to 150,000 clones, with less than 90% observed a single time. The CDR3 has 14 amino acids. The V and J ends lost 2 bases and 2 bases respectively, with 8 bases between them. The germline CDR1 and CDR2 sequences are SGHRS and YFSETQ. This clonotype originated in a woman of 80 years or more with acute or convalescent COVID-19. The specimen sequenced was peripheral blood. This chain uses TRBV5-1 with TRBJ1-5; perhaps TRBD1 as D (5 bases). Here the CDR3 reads CASSLTGGNQPQHF. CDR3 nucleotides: TGCGCCAGCAGCTTAACAGGAGGCAATCAGCCCCAGCATTTT.